The TCR beta chain described here comes from a study of CD8 T cells in Susac syndrome. With random hexamers, reverse transcription was performed on 0.5 to 1 ug of RNA. With immunoSEQ multiplex PCR, TCR beta CDR3 was amplified across 54 Vbeta and 13 Jbeta. TCRdb independently ran MiXCR on the immunoSEQ multiplex PCR reads; one entry per CDR3 protein. The sample consists of 240,000 or so distinct CDR3 sequences, 90% to 97% of them appearing once. Diagnostic criteria for definite or probable disease, in their recently defined form, were met by the patients with Susac syndrome. The CD8+ and CD4+ T cells were isolated magnetically using a negative isolation approach, whereas the TEMRA cells were enriched by FACS. The J segment lost 6 bases and the V segment lost 1 base, leaving 4 bases of the junction unmatched. CDR1 is KGHSH, CDR2 LQKENI, per germline. The CDR3 totals 14 residues.

What was sequenced was CD4+ T cells from PBMCs. The J gene is TRBJ2-7, the V gene TRBV18; 9 bases are shared with TRBD1. This TCR came from a human donor with Susac syndrome. This CDR3 reads CASSPRDRVREQYF. For the CDR3, the DNA is TGTGCCAGCTCACCACGGGACAGGGTCCGCGAGCAGTACTTC.